This entry is about one T cell receptor beta chain. This specimen belongs to a study of blood T cells in healthy people across ages. V was pared by 1 base and J by 2 bases, with 9 bases between. This CDR3 is built from 15 residues. CDR1 and CDR2 from the germline V gene are SGHTA and FQGNSA. With a J-beta primer mix and a sample-barcoded 5' primer, a second PCR ran about 7 to 12 cycles. TCRdb redid the calling of the 5' RACE reads with MiXCR, one entry per CDR3 protein. The repertoire holds approximately 730,000 distinct CDR3 sequences, with approximately 43% as singletons. The clonotype was recovered from a woman aged 60-75 years in good health. Specimen: blood. V gene TRBV7-2 combines with J gene TRBJ1-5; no clear D. The CDR3 loop reads CASSLVSRGNQPQHF. The CDR3 coding sequence is TGTGCCAGCAGCTTAGTTTCTCGGGGCAATCAGCCCCAGCATTTT.